Listed below are T cell receptor beta chains from one sample, sequenced in a study of CD8 T cells in ankylosing spondylitis. TCRdb recomputed calls from the 5' RACE reads with MiXCR, one row per CDR3 protein. The sample records about 240,000 distinct CDR3 sequences, roughly 8.6% being singletons. The sequenced sample was blood, either unsorted or a sorted T cell fraction (not recorded which). Receptors were obtained from a male donor with ankylosing spondylitis or in good health (not recorded which). Each CDR3 is given with its conserved first and last residue. The order of the fields is J gene, clone size, V gene, CDR3 protein. Size is stated for part of the rows, as once, few or many counts, or as a class when the clone is expanded.

>TRBJ2-7|-|TRBV7-2
CASSPGGTLYYEQYF
>TRBJ2-7|many|TRBV10-3
CATLLAGAYEQYF
>TRBJ2-7|many|TRBV20-1
CSAAGTGNHEQYF
>TRBJ2-1|many|TRBV12-3/TRBV12-4
CASSTVGEQFF
>TRBJ2-5|many|TRBV20-1
CSARDFRTGTTLETQYF
>TRBJ2-7|many|TRBV30
CAWKFTKFHEQYF
>TRBJ2-1|many|TRBV5-1
CASSSGLAGRDEQFF
>TRBJ2-7|many|TRBV5-1
CASSKWTSYYEQYF
>TRBJ1-1|many|TRBV5-1
CASSSVGAGGSEAFF
>TRBJ2-7|many|TRBV3-1
CASSQGVAGVFEQYF
>TRBJ2-1|-|TRBV4-3
CASSQDPAGGPLNEQFF
>TRBJ2-2|many|TRBV5-1
CASSLEGDGVSFGELFF
>TRBJ1-4|many|TRBV7-9
CASSSRGATNEKLFF
>TRBJ1-6|many|TRBV7-2
CASSLAVGEKRLHF
>TRBJ1-3|many|TRBV4-2
CASSQLQGARGNTIYF
>TRBJ1-5|many|TRBV10-3
CAISGEIEGQPQHF
>TRBJ2-2|many|TRBV18
CASSPTATNTGELFF
>TRBJ1-3|-|TRBV12-3/TRBV12-4
CASSPPGVGNTIYF
>TRBJ1-4|-|TRBV2
CASSDHVNEKLFF
>TRBJ1-6|many|TRBV7-2
CASRHDGPSPLHF
>TRBJ2-2|many|TRBV20-1
CSARAGGRATGELFF
>TRBJ2-2|many|TRBV27
CASSLSRQLNTGELFF
>TRBJ1-2|few|TRBV7-8
CASSPPLAAANYGYTF
>TRBJ2-7|few|TRBV20-1
CSARDGQRSYEQYF
>TRBJ2-1|-|TRBV20-1
CSAGNQRRSSYNEQFF
>TRBJ2-7|few|TRBV7-2
CASSSYRGGYEQYF
>TRBJ2-3|-|TRBV5-1
CASSLEASRDTQYF
>TRBJ2-5|few|TRBV7-2
CASSLDAGGRTQYF
>TRBJ1-5|many|TRBV29-1
CSVSLGPGQPQHF
>TRBJ1-5|-|TRBV12-3/TRBV12-4
CASSLQGLRQPQHF
>TRBJ1-6|-|TRBV4-3
CASSQGGVDSPLHF
>TRBJ1-2|many|TRBV7-9
CASSLDRNGYTF
>TRBJ2-1|few|TRBV18
CASSGGQGVYNEQFF
>TRBJ2-7|many|TRBV7-2
CASSPQESSYEQYF
>TRBJ2-2|many|TRBV29-1
CSVGEQGAGELFF
>TRBJ1-2|-|TRBV12-3/TRBV12-4
CASASWEGDGYTF
>TRBJ2-3|many|TRBV7-6
CASSPGGSDTQYF
>TRBJ2-3|many|TRBV5-1
CASSSTSGGRDTDTQYF
>TRBJ2-5|many|TRBV6-1
CASKTGGLVGETQYF
>TRBJ1-1|many|TRBV29-1
CSVDGGSNTEAFF
>TRBJ2-1|-|TRBV6-4
CASSDSGGGYNEQFF
>TRBJ1-1|many|TRBV30
CAYDAGNTEAFF
>TRBJ1-6|many|TRBV14
CASSQETSNSPLHF
>TRBJ1-5|many|TRBV29-1
CSVQAGSHQPQHF
>TRBJ1-2|many|TRBV7-2
CASSLDRGRSSGYTF
>TRBJ1-2|many|TRBV19
CASSTAGTNLGYGYTF
>TRBJ1-5|-|TRBV19
CASRKGGRWDQPQHF
>TRBJ2-7|many|TRBV5-1
CASSLSLLAGALQYEQYF